This T cell receptor beta chain was profiled in a study of T cell repertoires in aging, cancer and after chemotherapy. By sample fraction, this clonotype is large (0.1 to 1%). Multiplex touch-down PCR with TRB-A/B primers amplified rearranged V-D-J TRB sequences. TCRdb re-analysed the multiplex PCR reads in MiXCR, keeping a single row per CDR3 protein. The data contain about 3,000 distinct CDR3 sequences, approximately 23% of them singletons. TCR beta rearrangements were amplified from peripheral blood genomic DNA. Germline CDR1 reads MNHEY; CDR2 reads SVGAGI. CDR3 length equals 15 residues. Losses at the gene ends were 8 bases for V and 2 bases for J; bases not matched to a gene: 7.

The sequence was obtained from a human donor with a solid tumor. Sequenced sample: blood. V usage is TRBV6-5 and J usage is TRBJ2-3; TRBD2 aligns across 10 bases. The DNA of the CDR3 is TGTGCCAGCGGTACGGGACTAGCGATCACAGATACGCAGTATTTT. This codes for CASGTGLAITDTQYF.